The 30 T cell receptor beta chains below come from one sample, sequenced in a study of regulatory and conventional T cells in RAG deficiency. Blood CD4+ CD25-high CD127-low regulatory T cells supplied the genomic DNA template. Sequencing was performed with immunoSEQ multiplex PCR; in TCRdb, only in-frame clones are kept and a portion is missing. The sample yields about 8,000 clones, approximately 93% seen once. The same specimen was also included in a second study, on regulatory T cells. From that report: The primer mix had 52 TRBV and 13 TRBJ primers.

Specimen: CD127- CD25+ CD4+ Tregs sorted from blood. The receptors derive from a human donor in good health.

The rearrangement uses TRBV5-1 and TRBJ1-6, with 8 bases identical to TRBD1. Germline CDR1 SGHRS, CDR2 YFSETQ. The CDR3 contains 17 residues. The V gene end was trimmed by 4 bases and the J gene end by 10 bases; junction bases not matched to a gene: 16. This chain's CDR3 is CASSQGAAPLSGSPLHF. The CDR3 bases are TGCGCCAGCAGCCAGGGGGCAGCCCCATTATCAGGATCACCCCTCCACTTT.

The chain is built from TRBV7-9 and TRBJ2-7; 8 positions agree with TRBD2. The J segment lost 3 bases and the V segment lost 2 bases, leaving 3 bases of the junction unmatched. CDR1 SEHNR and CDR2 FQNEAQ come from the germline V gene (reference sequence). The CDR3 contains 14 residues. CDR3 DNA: TGTGCCAGCAGCTTATATAGCGGGGACTACGAGCAGTACTTC. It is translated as CASSLYSGDYEQYF.

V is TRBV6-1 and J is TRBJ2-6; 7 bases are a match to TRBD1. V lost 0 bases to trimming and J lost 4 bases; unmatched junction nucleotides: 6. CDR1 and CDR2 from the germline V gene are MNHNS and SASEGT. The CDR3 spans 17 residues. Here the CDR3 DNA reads TGTGCCAGCAGTGAAGCGGCAGGGGGTTCGGGGGCCAACGTCCTGACTTTC. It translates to CASSEAAGGSGANVLTF.

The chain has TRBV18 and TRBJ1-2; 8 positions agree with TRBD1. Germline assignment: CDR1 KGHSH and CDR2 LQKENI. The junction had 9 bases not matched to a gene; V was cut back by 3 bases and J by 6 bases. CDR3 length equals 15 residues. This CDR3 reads CASSPGQGKVHGYTF. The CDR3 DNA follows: TGTGCCAGCTCACCCGGACAGGGAAAAGTTCATGGCTACACCTTC.

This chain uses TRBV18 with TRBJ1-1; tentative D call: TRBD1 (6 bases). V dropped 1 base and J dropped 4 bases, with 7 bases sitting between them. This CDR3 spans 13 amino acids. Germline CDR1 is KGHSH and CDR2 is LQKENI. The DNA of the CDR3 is TGTGCCAGCTCACCACGAGGGGGCACTGAAGCTTTCTTT. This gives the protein CASSPRGGTEAFF.

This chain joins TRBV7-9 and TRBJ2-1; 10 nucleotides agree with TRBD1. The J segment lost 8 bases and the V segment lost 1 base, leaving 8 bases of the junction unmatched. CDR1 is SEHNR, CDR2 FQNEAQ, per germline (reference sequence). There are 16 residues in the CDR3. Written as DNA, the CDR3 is TGTGCCAGCAGCTTAGTAGGGACAGGGGCCTCTGATGAGCAGTTCTTC. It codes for CASSLVGTGASDEQFF.

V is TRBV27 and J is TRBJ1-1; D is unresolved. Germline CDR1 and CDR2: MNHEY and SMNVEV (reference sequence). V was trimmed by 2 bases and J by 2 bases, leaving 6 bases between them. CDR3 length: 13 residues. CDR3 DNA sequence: TGTGCCAGCAGTTTACTTAGCAACACTGAAGCTTTCTTT. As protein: CASSLLSNTEAFF.

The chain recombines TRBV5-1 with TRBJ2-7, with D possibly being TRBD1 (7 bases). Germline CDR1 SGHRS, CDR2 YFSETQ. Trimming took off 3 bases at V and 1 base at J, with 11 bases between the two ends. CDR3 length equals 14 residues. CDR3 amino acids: CASSWGDSSYEQYF. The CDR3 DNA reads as TGCGCCAGCAGCTGGGGGGACAGTTCCTACGAGCAGTACTTC.

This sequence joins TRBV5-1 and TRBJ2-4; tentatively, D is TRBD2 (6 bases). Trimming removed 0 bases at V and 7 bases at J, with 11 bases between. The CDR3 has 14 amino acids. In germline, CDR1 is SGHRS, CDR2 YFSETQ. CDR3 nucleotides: TGCGCCAGCAGCTTGGGAGCTGGAGGGAACATTCAGTACTTC. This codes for CASSLGAGGNIQYF.

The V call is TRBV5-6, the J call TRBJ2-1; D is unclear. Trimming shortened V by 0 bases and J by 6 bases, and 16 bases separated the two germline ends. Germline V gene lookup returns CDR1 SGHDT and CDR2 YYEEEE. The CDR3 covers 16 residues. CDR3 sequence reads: CASSLAVSSITNEQFF. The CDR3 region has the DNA TGTGCCAGCAGCTTGGCCGTGAGCTCGATTACCAATGAGCAGTTCTTC.

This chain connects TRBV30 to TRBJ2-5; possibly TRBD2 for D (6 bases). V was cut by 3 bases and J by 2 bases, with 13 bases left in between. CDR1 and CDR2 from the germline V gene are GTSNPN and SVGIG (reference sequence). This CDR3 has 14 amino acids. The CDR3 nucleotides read TGTGCCTGGAGCCTCGGGACTTATCAAGAGACCCAGTACTTC. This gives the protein CAWSLGTYQETQYF. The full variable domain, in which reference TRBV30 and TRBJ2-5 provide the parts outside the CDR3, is SQTIHQWPATLVQPVGSPLSLECTVEGTSNPNLYWYRQAAGRGLQLLFYSVGIGQISSEVPQNLSASRPQDRQFILSSKKLLLSDSGFYLCAWSLGTYQETQYFGPGTRLLVL.

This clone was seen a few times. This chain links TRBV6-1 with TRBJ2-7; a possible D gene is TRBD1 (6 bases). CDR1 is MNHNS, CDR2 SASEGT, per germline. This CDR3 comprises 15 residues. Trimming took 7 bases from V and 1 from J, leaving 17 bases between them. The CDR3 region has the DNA TGTGCCAGCACATTCGGCCGGACAGATTCCTACGAGCAGTACTTC. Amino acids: CASTFGRTDSYEQYF.

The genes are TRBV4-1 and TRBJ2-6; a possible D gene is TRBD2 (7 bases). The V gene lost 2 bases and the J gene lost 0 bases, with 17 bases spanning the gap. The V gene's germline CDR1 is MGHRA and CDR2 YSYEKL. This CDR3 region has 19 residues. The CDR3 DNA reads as TGCGCCAGCAGCCAACACGGGGGGCGGGTCCTCTCTGGGGCCAACGTCCTGACTTTC. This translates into CASSQHGGRVLSGANVLTF.

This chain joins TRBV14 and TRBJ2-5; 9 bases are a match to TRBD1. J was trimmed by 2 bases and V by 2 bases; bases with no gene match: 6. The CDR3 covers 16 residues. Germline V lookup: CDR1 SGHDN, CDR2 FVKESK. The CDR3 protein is CASSQRSGTGQETQYF. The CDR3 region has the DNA TGTGCCAGCAGCCAAAGGTCCGGGACAGGGCAAGAGACCCAGTACTTC.

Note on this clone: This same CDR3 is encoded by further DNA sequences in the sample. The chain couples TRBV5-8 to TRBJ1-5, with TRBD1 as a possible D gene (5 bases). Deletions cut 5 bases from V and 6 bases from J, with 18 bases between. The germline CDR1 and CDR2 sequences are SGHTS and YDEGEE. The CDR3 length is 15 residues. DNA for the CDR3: TGTGCCAGCAGAACCGGACATGCATACGCTCAGCCCCAGCATTTT. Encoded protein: CASRTGHAYAQPQHF.

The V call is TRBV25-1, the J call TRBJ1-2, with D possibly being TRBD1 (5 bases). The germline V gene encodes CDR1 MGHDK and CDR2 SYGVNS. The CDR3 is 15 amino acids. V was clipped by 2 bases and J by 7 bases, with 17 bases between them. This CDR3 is CASSEPGQGLLGYTF. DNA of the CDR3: TGTGCCAGCAGTGAACCCGGCCAGGGATTACTTGGCTACACCTTC.

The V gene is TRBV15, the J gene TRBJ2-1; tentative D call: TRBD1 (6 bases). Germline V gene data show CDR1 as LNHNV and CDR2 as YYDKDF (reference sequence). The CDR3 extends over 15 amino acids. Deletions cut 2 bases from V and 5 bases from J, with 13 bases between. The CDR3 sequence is CATSRPQGLNNEQFF. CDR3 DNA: TGTGCCACCAGCAGACCGCAGGGGTTGAACAATGAGCAGTTCTTC.

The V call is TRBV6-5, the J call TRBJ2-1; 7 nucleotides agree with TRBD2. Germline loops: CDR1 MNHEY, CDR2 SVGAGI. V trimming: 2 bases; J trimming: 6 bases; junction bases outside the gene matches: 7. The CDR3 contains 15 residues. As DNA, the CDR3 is TGTGCCAGCAGTTACGTGGGGGGGTGGGGCAATGAGCAGTTCTTC. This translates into CASSYVGGWGNEQFF.

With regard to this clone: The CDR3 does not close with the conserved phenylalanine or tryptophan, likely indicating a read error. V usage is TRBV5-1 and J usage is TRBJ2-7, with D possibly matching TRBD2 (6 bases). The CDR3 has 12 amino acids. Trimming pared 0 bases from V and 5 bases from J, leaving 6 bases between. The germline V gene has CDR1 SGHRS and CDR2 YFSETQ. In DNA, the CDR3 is TGCGCCAGCAGCTTGGGGGGGGACGAGCAGTACTGC. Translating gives CASSLGGDEQYC.

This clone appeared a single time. CDR3 sequence reads: CASSRRQGAYEQYF. The CDR3 DNA reads TGTGCCAGCAGCAGAAGACAGGGGGCCTACGAGCAGTACTTC. This sequence joins TRBV21-1 and TRBJ2-7; the table's D call, TRBD1, has no DNA check behind it. TRBV21-1 is a listed pseudogene. The CDR3 has 14 amino acids.

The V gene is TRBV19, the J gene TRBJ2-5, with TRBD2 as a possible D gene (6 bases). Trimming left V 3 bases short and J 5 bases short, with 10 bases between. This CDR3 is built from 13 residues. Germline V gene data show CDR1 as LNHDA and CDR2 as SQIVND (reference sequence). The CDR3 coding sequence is TGTGCCAGTAGTATCTGGAGGGAGGAGACCCAGTACTTC. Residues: CASSIWREETQYF.

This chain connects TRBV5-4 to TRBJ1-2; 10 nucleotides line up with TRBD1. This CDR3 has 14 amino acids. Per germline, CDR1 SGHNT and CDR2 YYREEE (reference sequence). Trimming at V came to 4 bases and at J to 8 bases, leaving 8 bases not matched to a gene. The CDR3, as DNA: TGTGCCAGCAGCCCCGGACAGGGGGTATACGGCTACACCTTC. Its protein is CASSPGQGVYGYTF.

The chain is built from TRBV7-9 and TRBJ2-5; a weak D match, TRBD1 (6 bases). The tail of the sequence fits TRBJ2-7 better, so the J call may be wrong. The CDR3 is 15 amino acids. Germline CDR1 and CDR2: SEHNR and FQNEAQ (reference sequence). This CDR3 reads CASSLWQGSSYEQYF. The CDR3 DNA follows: TGTGCCAGCAGCTTATGGCAGGGGAGCTCCTACGAGCAGTACTTC.

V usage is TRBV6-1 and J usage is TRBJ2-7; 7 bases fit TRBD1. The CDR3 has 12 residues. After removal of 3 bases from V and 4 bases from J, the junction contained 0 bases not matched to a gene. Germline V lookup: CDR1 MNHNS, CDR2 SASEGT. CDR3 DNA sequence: TGTGCCAGCAGTGACAGGGGGTACGAGCAGTACTTC. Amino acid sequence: CASSDRGYEQYF.

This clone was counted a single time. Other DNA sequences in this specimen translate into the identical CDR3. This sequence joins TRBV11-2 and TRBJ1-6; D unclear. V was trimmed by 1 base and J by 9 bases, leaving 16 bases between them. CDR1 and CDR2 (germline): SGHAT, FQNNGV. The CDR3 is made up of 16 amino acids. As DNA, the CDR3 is TGTGCCAGCAGCTTAGTGGGTTCGGGGAACGTTTCACCCCTCCACTTT. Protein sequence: CASSLVGSGNVSPLHF.

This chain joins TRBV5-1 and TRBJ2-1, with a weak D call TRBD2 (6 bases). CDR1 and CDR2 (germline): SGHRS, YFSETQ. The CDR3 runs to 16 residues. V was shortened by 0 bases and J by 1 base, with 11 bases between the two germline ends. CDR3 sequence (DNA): TGCGCCAGCAGCTTGGGGGGGACTCAGTCCTACAATGAGCAGTTCTTC. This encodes CASSLGGTQSYNEQFF.

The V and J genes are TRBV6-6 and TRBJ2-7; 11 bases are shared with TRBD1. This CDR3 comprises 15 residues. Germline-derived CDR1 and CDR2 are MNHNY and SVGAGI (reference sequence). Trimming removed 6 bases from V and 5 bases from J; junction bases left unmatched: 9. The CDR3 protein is CASRIPGQGGHEQYF. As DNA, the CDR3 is TGTGCCAGCAGAATTCCGGGACAGGGGGGACACGAGCAGTACTTC.

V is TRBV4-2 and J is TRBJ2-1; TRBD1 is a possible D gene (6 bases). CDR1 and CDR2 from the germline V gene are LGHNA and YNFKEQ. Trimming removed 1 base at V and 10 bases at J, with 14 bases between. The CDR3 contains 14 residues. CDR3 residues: CASSQAGTKTEQFF. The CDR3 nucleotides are TGTGCCAGCAGCCAAGCAGGGACAAAGACGGAGCAGTTCTTC.

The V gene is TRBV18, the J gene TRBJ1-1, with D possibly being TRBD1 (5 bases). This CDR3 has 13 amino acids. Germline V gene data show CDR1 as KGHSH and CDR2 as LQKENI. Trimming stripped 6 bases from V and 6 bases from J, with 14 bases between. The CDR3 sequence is CASSLKAGAEAFF. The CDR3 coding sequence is TGTGCCAGCTCCCTGAAGGCGGGGGCTGAAGCTTTCTTT.

DNA of the CDR3: TGCGCCAGCAGCACCATAACAGGGGACGAGCAGTACTTC. It codes for CASSTITGDEQYF. J is TRBJ2-7 and V is TRBV5-1; 7 bases fit TRBD1. Germline CDR1 and CDR2: SGHRS and YFSETQ. With V trimmed by 4 bases and J by 5 bases, 6 bases remained unmatched. This CDR3 contains 13 residues.